Listed below are T cell receptor beta chains from one sample, sequenced in a study of post-analysis software for immune sequencing data. TCRdb analysed the PCR reads with MiXCR anew, one entry per CDR3 protein. The data hold about 820,000 distinct CDR3 sequences, with about 50% observed a single time. Specimen: blood. These receptors all come from a girl aged 10-17 years with multiple sclerosis. CDR3s include the opening cysteine and the closing phenylalanine or tryptophan. A D gene is named only where the DNA matches it firmly. Some rows have no size entry. The others give once, few or many, or a class for an expanded clone.

D,V,J,size,CDR3,DNA
TRBD1,TRBV6-1,TRBJ2-1,NA,CASSGQGSVISHYNEQFF,TGTGCCAGCAGCGGACAGGGGTCGGTCATATCTCACTACAATGAGCAGTTCTTC
TRBD1,TRBV29-1,TRBJ2-7,many,CSAGTAYEQYF,TGCAGCGCTGGGACAGCCTACGAGCAGTACTTC
NA,TRBV7-6,TRBJ2-1,NA,CASSLEGPDEQFF,TGTGCCAGCAGCTTGGAGGGTCCCGATGAGCAGTTCTTC
TRBD1,TRBV7-9,TRBJ2-7,NA,CASSETGDKDEQYF,TGTGCCAGCAGCGAGACAGGGGATAAAGACGAGCAGTACTTC
NA,TRBV7-2,TRBJ2-4,NA,CASSLRVAKNIQYF,TGTGCCAGCAGCTTACGTGTAGCCAAAAACATTCAGTACTTC
NA,TRBV28,TRBJ2-3,NA,CASSLWARFDTQYF,TGTGCCAGCAGTTTATGGGCTAGATTTGATACGCAGTATTTT
NA,TRBV4-1,TRBJ1-5,NA,CVSSQGEGSQPQHF,TGCGTCAGCAGCCAAGGAGAGGGTAGTCAGCCCCAGCATTTT
TRBD2,TRBV7-3,TRBJ2-7,NA,CASSPGTSLREQYF,TGTGCCAGCAGCCCAGGGACTAGTCTGCGCGAGCAGTACTTC
NA,TRBV29-1,TRBJ1-2,NA,CSATLGLHGYTF,TGCAGCGCCACCCTAGGGTTGCATGGCTACACCTTC
NA,TRBV5-1,TRBJ1-2,NA,CASSFRDTDGYTF,TGCGCCAGCAGCTTTCGTGATACGGATGGCTACACCTTC
NA,TRBV7-6,TRBJ2-7,NA,CASSLQTEQGHEQYF,TGTGCCAGCAGCTTACAGACGGAACAGGGCCACGAGCAGTACTTC
NA,TRBV29-1,TRBJ2-1,few,CSVDPPSPYSYNEQFF,TGCAGCGTTGATCCTCCCTCTCCTTATTCCTACAATGAGCAGTTCTTC
TRBD2,TRBV10-3,TRBJ2-5,NA,CAISDGGRASETQYF,TGTGCCATCAGTGACGGCGGGAGGGCCTCAGAGACCCAGTACTTC
TRBD2,TRBV9,TRBJ2-7,NA,CASSVSLAGGPSSYEQYF,TGTGCCAGCAGCGTATCCCTCGCGGGAGGTCCAAGCTCCTACGAGCAGTACTTC
NA,TRBV20-1,TRBJ2-1,NA,CSATDRTAYNEQFF,TGCAGTGCCACTGACAGGACGGCCTACAATGAGCAGTTCTTC
NA,TRBV6-5,TRBJ2-5,NA,CASSYSLTGRGETQYF,TGTGCCAGCAGTTACTCGTTGACCGGGAGAGGGGAGACCCAGTACTTC
NA,TRBV7-9,TRBJ2-4,NA,CASSLAGLDIQYF,TGTGCCAGCAGCTTAGCAGGGTTGGACATTCAGTACTTC
NA,TRBV10-3,TRBJ1-4,once,CAISDGFLLFF,TGTGCCATCAGTGACGGTTTTCTACTGTTTTTT
TRBD2,TRBV20-1,TRBJ2-3,few,CSAPREGADTQYF,TGCAGTGCTCCCCGGGAGGGGGCAGATACGCAGTATTTT
NA,TRBV12-3/TRBV12-4,TRBJ2-1,NA,CASSLGGGGTYNEQFF,TGTGCCAGCAGTTTAGGGGGCGGGGGCACCTACAATGAGCAGTTCTTC
TRBD1,TRBV10-3,TRBJ2-5,NA,CAISENGDRGIETQYF,TGTGCCATCAGTGAGAACGGGGACAGGGGCATAGAGACCCAGTACTTC
NA,TRBV5-1,TRBJ1-1,few,CASSLDSANTEAFF,TGCGCCAGCAGCTTGGATTCGGCGAACACTGAAGCTTTCTTT
NA,TRBV5-1,TRBJ2-7,NA,CASSLARTDLAYEQYF,TGCGCCAGCAGCTTAGCCCGGACAGATCTTGCCTACGAGCAGTACTTC
TRBD2,TRBV29-1,TRBJ2-7,once,CSAGTGELAPYEQYF,TGCAGCGCCGGGACTGGGGAACTAGCGCCGTACGAGCAGTACTTC
TRBD1,TRBV7-7,TRBJ2-2,NA,CASEDRDRGTGELFF,TGTGCCAGTGAAGACAGGGATCGGGGCACCGGGGAGCTGTTTTTT
TRBD1,TRBV20-1,TRBJ2-7,NA,CSAVRDREAYEQYF,TGCAGTGCCGTCCGGGACAGGGAGGCCTACGAGCAGTACTTC
NA,TRBV7-2,TRBJ1-1,NA,CASSLALYGNTEAFF,TGTGCCAGCAGCTTAGCGCTGTATGGGAACACTGAAGCTTTCTTT
NA,TRBV29-1,TRBJ2-3,few,CSVSVDTHTDTQYF,TGCAGCGTGTCGGTCGACACCCACACAGATACGCAGTATTTT
TRBD2,TRBV20-1,TRBJ2-3,NA,CSAHPGGGAKDTQYF,TGCAGTGCCCATCCTGGCGGGGGGGCTAAAGATACGCAGTATTTT
NA,TRBV20-1,TRBJ2-7,once,CSARPIGGQGKEQYF,TGCAGTGCTAGACCGATTGGGGGGCAGGGTAAAGAGCAGTATTTC
NA,TRBV12-3/TRBV12-4,TRBJ2-6,NA,CASSLYRWAGANVLTF,TGCGCCAGCAGTTTATACAGGTGGGCTGGGGCCAACGTCCTGACTTTC
NA,TRBV7-9,TRBJ2-7,NA,CASSLQGTSSYEQYF,TGTGCCAGCAGCTTACAGGGCACAAGCTCCTACGAGCAGTACTTC